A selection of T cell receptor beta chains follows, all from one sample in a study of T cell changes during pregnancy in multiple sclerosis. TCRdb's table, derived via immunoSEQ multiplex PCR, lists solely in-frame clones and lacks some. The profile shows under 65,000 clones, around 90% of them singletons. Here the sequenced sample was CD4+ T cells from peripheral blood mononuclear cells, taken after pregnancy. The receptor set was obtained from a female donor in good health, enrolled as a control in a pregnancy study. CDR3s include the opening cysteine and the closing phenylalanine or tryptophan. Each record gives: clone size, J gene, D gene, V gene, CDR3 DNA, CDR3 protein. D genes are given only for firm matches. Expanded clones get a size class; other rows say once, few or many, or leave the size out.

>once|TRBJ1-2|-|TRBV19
TGTGCCAGTAGTATTAGTGCCGCCTATGGCTACACCTTC
CASSISAAYGYTF
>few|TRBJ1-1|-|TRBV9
TGTGCCAGCAGCGTAGTAGTTTATGGGAGGAGCCCGAACGAATGGGCTTTCTTT
CASSVVVYGRSPNEWAFF
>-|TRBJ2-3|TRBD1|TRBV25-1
TGTGCCAGCAGTGATCCACCGGGACAGGGAACAGATACGCAGTATTTT
CASSDPPGQGTDTQYF
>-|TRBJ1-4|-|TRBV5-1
TGCGCCAGCAGCTCGGGGGATGAGGGTGAAAAACTGTTTTTT
CASSSGDEGEKLFF
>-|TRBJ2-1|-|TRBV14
TGTGCCAGCAGCCCTAGGGGGGGCGTGGGACTACAGAATGAGCAGTTCTTC
CASSPRGGVGLQNEQFF
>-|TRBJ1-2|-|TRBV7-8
TGTGCCAGCAGCCCCGACAGCCAGAATGGCTACACCTTC
CASSPDSQNGYTF
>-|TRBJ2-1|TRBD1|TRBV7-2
TGTGCCAGCAGCCCCGTTCGACAGGGGGCAGGGGGCAATGAGCAGTTCTTC
CASSPVRQGAGGNEQFF
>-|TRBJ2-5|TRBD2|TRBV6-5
TGTGCCAGCAGAACACTAGCGGGAGGCCGAGAGACCCAGTACTTC
CASRTLAGGRETQYF
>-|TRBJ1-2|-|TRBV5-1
TGCGCCAGCAGCAGCCTGGTCGGGAGACAGAACTATGGCTACACCTTC
CASSSLVGRQNYGYTF
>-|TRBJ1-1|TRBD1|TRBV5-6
TGTGCCAGCAGCTCCCCCCGAATCCAGGGGGCCGAAGCTTTCTTT
CASSSPRIQGAEAFF
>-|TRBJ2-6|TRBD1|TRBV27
TGTGCCAGCAGTTCAACCAGGGACAGAAGAGAGAAAGACTCTGGGGCCAACGTCCTGACTTTC
CASSSTRDRREKDSGANVLTF
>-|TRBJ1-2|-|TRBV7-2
TGTGCCAGCAGCCCCGCAAGAGCTAACTATGGCTACACCTTC
CASSPARANYGYTF
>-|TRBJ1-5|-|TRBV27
TGTGCCAGCAGTCCAAGATATCAGGGAAGGGATCAGCCCCAGCATTTT
CASSPRYQGRDQPQHF
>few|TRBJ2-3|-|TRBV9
TGTGCCAGCAACCTACCGGGCGGGGGCACAGATACGCAGTATTTT
CASNLPGGGTDTQYF
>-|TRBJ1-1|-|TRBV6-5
TGTGCCAGCACCCGGACAGCGAACACTGAAGCTTTCTTT
CASTRTANTEAFF
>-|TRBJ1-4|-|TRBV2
TGTGCCAGCAGACCTACGAGCCTAAATGAAAAACTGTTTTTT
CASRPTSLNEKLFF
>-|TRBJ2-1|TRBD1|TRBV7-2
TGTGCCAGCAGCTCCCGTTCCGGGACAGTCATAAAGCAGTTCTTC
CASSSRSGTVIKQFF
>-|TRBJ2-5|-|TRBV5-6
TGTGCCAGCAGCCGACTAGTGGAGACCCAGTACTTC
CASSRLVETQYF
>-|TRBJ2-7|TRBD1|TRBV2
TGTGCCAGCAGGGACAGGGGGCTCTACGAGCAGTACTTC
CASRDRGLYEQYF
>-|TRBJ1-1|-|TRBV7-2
TGTGCCAGCAGCTCGCCATGGCGGCCAAGTGAGGACACTGAAGCTTTCTTT
CASSSPWRPSEDTEAFF
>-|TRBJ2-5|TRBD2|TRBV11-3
TGTGCCAGCAGCCCCGGGACTAGCGGTACCCAAGAGACCCAGTACTTC
CASSPGTSGTQETQYF
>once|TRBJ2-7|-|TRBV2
TGTGCCAGCCTCAGGGAAGGATCTAACGAGCAGTACTTC
CASLREGSNEQYF
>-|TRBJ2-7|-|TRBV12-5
TGTGCTAGTGGTTTGGTTCCCCCTGTGTCTGTCCTATTAGCCTACGAGCAGTACTTC
CASGLVPPVSVLLAYEQYF
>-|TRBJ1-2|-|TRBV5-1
TGCGCCAGCAGCTTGGCGCACCCCCGGGTGCCGAACTATGGCTACACCTTC
CASSLAHPRVPNYGYTF
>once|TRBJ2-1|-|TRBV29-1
TGCAGCGTGAGCCCCCTAGTGGGTTCCTACAATGAGCAGTTCTTC
CSVSPLVGSYNEQFF
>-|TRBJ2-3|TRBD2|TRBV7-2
TGTGCCAGCAGCTTCGGGACTAGCGGGAGGAGGCGAGGAGATACGCAGTATTTT
CASSFGTSGRRRGDTQYF
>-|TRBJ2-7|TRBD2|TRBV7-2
TGTGCCAGCACCCCTGGGGGGGGAGCCCGCTCCTACGAGCAGTACTTC
CASTPGGGARSYEQYF
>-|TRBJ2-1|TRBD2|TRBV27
TGTGCCAGCTGTAGCGGGACTAATGAGCAGTTCTTC
CASCSGTNEQFF
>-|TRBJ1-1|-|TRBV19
TGTGCCAGTAATCCGGGGAAAAACACTGAAGCTTTCTTT
CASNPGKNTEAFF
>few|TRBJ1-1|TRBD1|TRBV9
TGTGCCAGCAGCGTAGGGTCCGGGACAGGGGAGGCTGAAGCTTTCTTT
CASSVGSGTGEAEAFF
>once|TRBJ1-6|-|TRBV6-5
TGTGCCAGCAGTTATTTCCCCTCGGGAGGTAATTCACCCCTCCACTTT
CASSYFPSGGNSPLHF
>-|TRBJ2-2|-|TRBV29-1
TGCAGCGTTGAGGGGCTAGACACCGGGGAGCTGTTTTTT
CSVEGLDTGELFF
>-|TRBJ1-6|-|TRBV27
TGTGCCAGCAGTTTGACAGTCTCGAATTCACCCCTCCACTTT
CASSLTVSNSPLHF
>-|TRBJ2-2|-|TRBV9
TGTGCCAGCAGCGTAGGAGCCACTACCGCCACCGGGGAGCTGTTTTTT
CASSVGATTATGELFF
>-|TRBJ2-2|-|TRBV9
TGTGCCAGCAGCGTTTCATTCGGGGAGCTGTTTTTT
CASSVSFGELFF
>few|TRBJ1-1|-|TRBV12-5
TGTGCTAGTGCCCCGGGGGAAACATTGGCGGCTTTCTTT
CASAPGETLAAFF
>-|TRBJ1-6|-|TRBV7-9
TGTGCCAGCAGCCCCCAAGGGGTACCAAATTCACCCCTCCACTTT
CASSPQGVPNSPLHF
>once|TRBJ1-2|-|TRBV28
TGTGCCAGCAGTTTTTTACGTCGGACAGCGTCTAATGGCTACACCTTC
CASSFLRRTASNGYTF
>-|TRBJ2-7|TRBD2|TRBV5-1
TGCGCCAGCAGCACCGGGGGGACTACCACCTACGAGCAGTACTTC
CASSTGGTTTYEQYF
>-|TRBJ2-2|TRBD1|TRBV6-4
TGTGCCAGCAGTGACGTCGACAGGGACACCGGGGAGCTGTTTTTT
CASSDVDRDTGELFF
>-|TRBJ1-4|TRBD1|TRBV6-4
TGTGCCAGCAGTGAGACAGGGTGGGATGAAAAACTGTTTTTT
CASSETGWDEKLFF
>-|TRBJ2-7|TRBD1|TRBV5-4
TGTGCCAGCAGCATCGGACAGGGGATGACCTACGAGCAGTACTTC
CASSIGQGMTYEQYF
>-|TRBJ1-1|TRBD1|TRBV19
TGTGCCAGTAGTTCATCGGACAGGCCCAACACTGAAGCTTTCTTT
CASSSSDRPNTEAFF
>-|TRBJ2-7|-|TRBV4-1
TGCGCCAGCAGCCATACCCCAGGGGCACGAACCTCCTACGAGCAGTACTTC
CASSHTPGARTSYEQYF
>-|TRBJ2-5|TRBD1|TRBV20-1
TGCAGTGCTAGAGGGGACAGTAGGCACTTC
CSARGDSRHF
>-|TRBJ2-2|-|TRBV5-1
TGCGCCAGCAGCTCACAGGGAAACACCGGGGAGCTGTTTTTT
CASSSQGNTGELFF
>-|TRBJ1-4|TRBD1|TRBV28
TGTGCCAGCAGGGACAGGGGGGAGGAAAAACTGTTTTTT
CASRDRGEEKLFF
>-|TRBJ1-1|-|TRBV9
TGTGCCAGCAGCCCCCGTATCACTGAAGCTTTCTTT
CASSPRITEAFF
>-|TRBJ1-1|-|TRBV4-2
TGTGCCAGCAGCCAAGACACGGGGGTCGTTCCGGGAAGGGACACTGAAGCTTTCTTT
CASSQDTGVVPGRDTEAFF
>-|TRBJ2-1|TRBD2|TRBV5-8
TGTGCCAGCAGCCGAAAAATGACTAGCGGGGGAAAGTTCTTC
CASSRKMTSGGKFF
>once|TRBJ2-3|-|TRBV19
TGTGCCAGTAGTATATCGGTGCCAGATACGCAGTATTTT
CASSISVPDTQYF
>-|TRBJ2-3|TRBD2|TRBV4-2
TGTGCCAGCAGCCAAGAGGTGGAGCCGCGGGGGGTTGGAGATACGCAGTATTTT
CASSQEVEPRGVGDTQYF
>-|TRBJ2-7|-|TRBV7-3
TGTGCCAGCAGCGCCCGGGACTTGCATTCCTACGAGCAGTACTTC
CASSARDLHSYEQYF
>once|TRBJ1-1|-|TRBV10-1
TGCGCCAGCAGTGGGACACGGAACACTGAAGCTTTCTTT
CASSGTRNTEAFF
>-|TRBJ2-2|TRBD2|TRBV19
TGTGCCAGTAGTAAGGGTGGACTAGCGGGACAGCCCGGGGAGCTGTTTTTT
CASSKGGLAGQPGELFF
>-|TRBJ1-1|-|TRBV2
TGTGCCAACACTCCCCTGGGGGGGGGCGAGGGAGCTTTCTTT
CANTPLGGGEGAFF
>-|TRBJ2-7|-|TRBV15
TGTGCCACCAGCAGGGCCGTCGGTAGCCCCTACGAGCAGTACTTC
CATSRAVGSPYEQYF
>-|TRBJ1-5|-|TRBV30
TGTGCCTGGAGTTGGGGCATTGGCAATCAGCCCCAGCATTTT
CAWSWGIGNQPQHF
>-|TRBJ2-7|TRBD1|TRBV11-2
TGTGCCAGCAGCTTGGGAGGACAGGGGGCGCTCAACGAGCAGTACTTC
CASSLGGQGALNEQYF